These T cell receptor beta chains were read from a single sample in a study of T cell repertoires in cytomegalovirus infection. Each CDR3 protein is one row after TCRdb ran MiXCR on the reads. Of about 400,000 distinct CDR3 sequences listed, about a sixth were seen once; the top ten hold around 8.6%. What was sequenced was PBMCs. These receptors were taken from a human donor in good health (CMV status not recorded). Some clones in this sample may be carry-over from other donors' samples. CDR3s include the opening cysteine and the closing phenylalanine or tryptophan. D genes are given only for firm matches. Some rows have no size entry. The others give once, few or many, or a class for an expanded clone.

J: TRBJ2-7
size: few
length: 19
D: -
V: TRBV5-6
CDR3: CASSPPWAMGPLASYEQYF
DNA: TGTGCCAGCAGCCCCCCCTGGGCGATGGGACCTTTGGCCTCCTACGAGCAGTACTTC

J: TRBJ2-2
size: few
length: 14
D: -
V: TRBV11-2
CDR3: CASSLWTGTGELFF
DNA: TGTGCCAGCAGCTTATGGACCGGCACCGGGGAGCTGTTTTTT

J: TRBJ1-1
size: few
length: 14
D: -
V: TRBV6-1
CDR3: CASSYIGGNTEAFF
DNA: TGTGCCAGCAGTTACATTGGGGGCAACACTGAAGCTTTCTTT

J: TRBJ1-5
size: many
length: 16
D: -
V: TRBV7-8
CDR3: CASSLRRIDSNQPQHF
DNA: TGTGCCAGCAGCTTACGCCGAATAGATAGCAATCAGCCCCAGCATTTT

J: TRBJ2-3
size: -
length: 15
D: -
V: TRBV25-1
CDR3: CASSSLGLGTDTQYF
DNA: TGTGCCAGCAGTTCCTTGGGACTGGGCACAGATACGCAGTATTTT

J: TRBJ2-1
size: -
length: 15
D: TRBD2
V: TRBV30
CDR3: CAWAQTSGRTTEQFF
DNA: TGTGCCTGGGCTCAGACTAGCGGGAGGACAACTGAGCAGTTCTTC

J: TRBJ1-6
size: -
length: 16
D: -
V: TRBV3-1
CDR3: CASSQDRRERNSPLHF
DNA: TGTGCCAGCAGCCAAGATCGTCGGGAAAGAAATTCACCCCTCCACTTT

J: TRBJ2-2
size: -
length: 15
D: -
V: TRBV24-1
CDR3: CATEMAGKNTGELFF
DNA: TGTGCCACGGAAATGGCAGGGAAAAACACCGGGGAGCTGTTTTTT

J: TRBJ2-1
size: many
length: 11
D: -
V: TRBV12-3/TRBV12-4
CDR3: CASSPVNEQFF
DNA: TGTGCCAGCTCTCCGGTTAATGAGCAGTTCTTC

J: TRBJ2-1
size: many
length: 14
D: -
V: TRBV7-6
CDR3: CASSLAGGGNEQFF
DNA: TGTGCCAGCAGCTTAGCCGGAGGGGGCAATGAGCAGTTCTTC

J: TRBJ1-2
size: many
length: 12
D: -
V: TRBV7-6
CDR3: CASGDVLYGYTF
DNA: TGTGCCAGCGGAGATGTCTTATATGGCTACACCTTC

J: TRBJ1-1
size: few
length: 16
D: -
V: TRBV27
CDR3: CASSSPSTGLHAEAFF
DNA: TGTGCCAGCAGTTCTCCTTCGACTGGGCTCCATGCTGAAGCTTTCTTT

J: TRBJ1-1
size: few
length: 14
D: TRBD1
V: TRBV11-2
CDR3: CASSPTGFLTEAFF
DNA: TGTGCCAGCAGCCCGACAGGGTTTTTGACTGAAGCTTTCTTT

J: TRBJ1-2
size: -
length: 15
D: -
V: TRBV4-1
CDR3: CASSQEGQLNYGYTF
DNA: TGCGCCAGCAGCCAAGAAGGACAGCTTAACTATGGCTACACCTTC

J: TRBJ1-6
size: many
length: 15
D: -
V: TRBV7-2
CDR3: CASSSQTDSASPLHF
DNA: TGTGCCAGCAGCTCTCAGACAGATTCCGCCTCACCCCTCCACTTT

J: TRBJ2-6
size: many
length: 15
D: -
V: TRBV5-5
CDR3: CASSPAKVSANVLTF
DNA: TGTGCCAGCAGCCCCGCCAAGGTATCGGCCAACGTCCTGACTTTC

J: TRBJ1-2
size: -
length: 14
D: -
V: TRBV5-1
CDR3: CASSFGQTHYGYTF
DNA: TGCGCCAGCAGCTTCGGACAGACCCACTATGGCTACACCTTC

J: TRBJ1-2
size: few
length: 15
D: -
V: TRBV15
CDR3: CATSLPGSLAYGYTF
DNA: TGTGCCACCAGTCTCCCAGGATCCCTCGCCTATGGCTACACCTTC

J: TRBJ2-5
size: -
length: 13
D: TRBD1
V: TRBV29-1
CDR3: CSVEPDRAETQYF
DNA: TGCAGCGTTGAACCTGACAGGGCTGAGACCCAGTACTTC

J: TRBJ1-1
size: once
length: 15
D: -
V: TRBV7-2
CDR3: CASSVESGGDTEAFF
DNA: TGTGCCAGCAGCGTAGAGTCGGGGGGAGACACTGAAGCTTTCTTT

J: TRBJ2-5
size: few
length: 14
D: -
V: TRBV6-1
CDR3: CASRGAGVLETQYF
DNA: TGTGCCAGCAGGGGGGCCGGGGTTTTGGAGACCCAGTACTTC

J: TRBJ2-1
size: -
length: 15
D: TRBD1
V: TRBV19
CDR3: CASSARSRGLDEQFF
DNA: TGTGCCAGTAGTGCCCGGAGTAGGGGGCTAGATGAGCAGTTCTTC

J: TRBJ1-1
size: -
length: 15
D: -
V: TRBV28
CDR3: CASSPTARANTEAFF
DNA: TGTGCCAGCAGTCCTACCGCCCGGGCGAACACTGAAGCTTTCTTT

J: TRBJ1-5
size: few
length: 12
D: -
V: TRBV12-3/TRBV12-4
CDR3: CASSHLGRPQHF
DNA: TGTGCCAGCAGCCACCTAGGGAGGCCCCAGCATTTT

J: TRBJ2-5
size: few
length: 14
D: TRBD2
V: TRBV20-1
CDR3: CSAILAGYLETQYF
DNA: TGCAGTGCTATCCTAGCGGGTTACCTAGAGACCCAGTACTTC

J: TRBJ1-3
size: many
length: 16
D: -
V: TRBV6-2/TRBV6-3
CDR3: CASSYPGRTRGNTIYF
DNA: TGTGCCAGCAGTTATCCCGGACGGACGCGGGGAAACACCATATATTTT

J: TRBJ2-7
size: many
length: 14
D: -
V: TRBV7-2
CDR3: CASSLDQATYEQYF
DNA: TGTGCCAGCAGCTTAGATCAGGCGACCTACGAGCAGTACTTC

J: TRBJ1-5
size: -
length: 12
D: -
V: TRBV6-2/TRBV6-3
CDR3: CASGDPLQPQHF
DNA: TGTGCCAGCGGGGATCCGCTGCAGCCCCAGCATTTT

J: TRBJ1-4
size: many
length: 15
D: TRBD1
V: TRBV7-8
CDR3: CASSSRGRLVEKLFF
DNA: TGTGCCAGCAGCTCCAGGGGGCGCCTGGTTGAAAAACTGTTTTTT

J: TRBJ2-5
size: -
length: 13
D: -
V: TRBV27
CDR3: CASGTGAQETQYF
DNA: TGTGCCAGCGGGACCGGGGCACAAGAGACCCAGTACTTC

J: TRBJ1-2
size: -
length: 16
D: TRBD1
V: TRBV4-1
CDR3: CASSQVSAGGDYGYTF
DNA: TGCGCCAGCAGCCAAGTTTCGGCAGGGGGGGACTATGGCTACACCTTC

J: TRBJ2-6
size: -
length: 14
D: -
V: TRBV7-2
CDR3: CASTLMSGANVLTF
DNA: TGTGCCAGCACTTTAATGTCCGGGGCCAACGTCCTGACTTTC

J: TRBJ2-7
size: many
length: 13
D: -
V: TRBV4-3
CDR3: CASSQDNGYEQYF
DNA: TGCGCCAGCAGCCAAGATAATGGCTACGAGCAGTACTTC

J: TRBJ2-1
size: many
length: 11
D: -
V: TRBV7-2
CDR3: CASGARNEQFF
DNA: TGTGCCAGCGGGGCTCGCAATGAGCAGTTCTTC

J: TRBJ2-5
size: -
length: 13
D: -
V: TRBV12-5
CDR3: CASSEGTSRTQYF
DNA: TGTGCTAGTAGTGAAGGGACCTCGCGGACCCAGTACTTC

J: TRBJ2-1
size: -
length: 16
D: -
V: TRBV6-1
CDR3: CASRAGLVRIYNEQFF
DNA: TGTGCCAGCAGGGCCGGACTCGTACGGATATACAATGAGCAGTTCTTC

J: TRBJ2-7
size: many
length: 17
D: TRBD2
V: TRBV6-1
CDR3: CASRNLLTAGGRYEQYF
DNA: TGTGCCAGCAGAAACCTCCTCACGGCGGGAGGAAGGTACGAGCAGTACTTC

J: TRBJ1-1
size: few
length: 13
D: -
V: TRBV5-8
CDR3: CASSLNWYTEAFF
DNA: TGTGCCAGCAGCTTGAATTGGTACACTGAAGCTTTCTTT

J: TRBJ2-5
size: -
length: 12
D: -
V: TRBV2
CDR3: CAGWDQGETQYF
DNA: TGTGCCGGGTGGGACCAAGGGGAGACCCAGTACTTC

J: TRBJ1-2
size: few
length: 14
D: -
V: TRBV28
CDR3: CASALGPRGDGYTF
DNA: TGTGCCAGCGCCCTTGGTCCCCGGGGCGATGGCTACACCTTC

J: TRBJ2-3
size: -
length: 14
D: TRBD2
V: TRBV5-6
CDR3: CASSFSGSSDTQYF
DNA: TGTGCCAGCAGCTTTAGCGGGAGTTCCGATACGCAGTATTTT

J: TRBJ2-2
size: -
length: 18
D: TRBD2
V: TRBV19
CDR3: CASSIRGIAGARTGELFF
DNA: TGTGCCAGTAGTATAAGGGGCATAGCGGGAGCGCGAACCGGGGAGCTGTTTTTT

J: TRBJ2-3
size: few
length: 17
D: TRBD2
V: TRBV6-1
CDR3: CASTNPEASGSTDTQYF
DNA: TGTGCCAGCACGAACCCGGAGGCTAGCGGGAGCACAGATACGCAGTATTTT

J: TRBJ1-6
size: few
length: 13
D: -
V: TRBV7-2
CDR3: CASSFDGGSPLHF
DNA: TGTGCCAGCAGCTTTGACGGAGGGTCACCCCTCCACTTT

J: TRBJ2-1
size: few
length: 16
D: -
V: TRBV19
CDR3: CASSMSLRSSYNEQFF
DNA: TGTGCCAGTAGTATGAGCTTGCGGAGCTCCTACAATGAGCAGTTCTTC

J: TRBJ1-1
size: -
length: 15
D: -
V: TRBV7-9
CDR3: CASSESQGMNTEAFF
DNA: TGTGCCAGCAGCGAAAGTCAGGGTATGAACACTGAAGCTTTCTTT

J: TRBJ2-7
size: few
length: 13
D: -
V: TRBV2
CDR3: CASQGARGYEQYF
DNA: TGTGCCAGCCAGGGAGCTCGGGGGTACGAGCAGTACTTC

J: TRBJ2-3
size: many
length: 11
D: -
V: TRBV6-2/TRBV6-3
CDR3: CATGRGDTQYF
DNA: TGTGCCACCGGAAGGGGAGATACGCAGTATTTT

J: TRBJ1-5
size: -
length: 17
D: TRBD1
V: TRBV20-1
CDR3: CSARDPLQGARYKPQHF
DNA: TGCAGTGCTAGAGACCCCCTCCAGGGGGCGCGGTACAAGCCCCAGCATTTT

J: TRBJ2-1
size: few
length: 13
D: -
V: TRBV20-1
CDR3: CSALLGGGSEQFF
DNA: TGCAGTGCTCTATTGGGAGGGGGTAGTGAGCAGTTCTTC

J: TRBJ1-1
size: -
length: 18
D: -
V: TRBV6-6
CDR3: CASSYSSWGGRMDTEAFF
DNA: TGTGCCAGCAGTTACTCGAGTTGGGGGGGACGGATGGACACTGAAGCTTTCTTT

J: TRBJ1-1
size: few
length: 14
D: -
V: TRBV11-2
CDR3: CASSLRRENTEAFF
DNA: TGTGCCAGCAGCTTACGCAGGGAAAACACTGAAGCTTTCTTT

J: TRBJ2-5
size: many
length: 16
D: TRBD2
V: TRBV6-1
CDR3: CASSLGGLAGRETQYF
DNA: TGTGCCAGCAGTTTGGGTGGACTAGCGGGACGGGAGACCCAGTACTTC

J: TRBJ1-4
size: -
length: 14
D: -
V: TRBV6-5
CDR3: CASSYGQRGGKLFF
DNA: TGTGCCAGCAGTTACGGGCAACGAGGGGGAAAACTGTTTTTT

J: TRBJ2-1
size: many
length: 17
D: TRBD2
V: TRBV7-2
CDR3: CASSYRAAGAGGHEQFF
DNA: TGTGCCAGCAGCTACCGCGCCGCGGGAGCGGGGGGCCATGAGCAGTTCTTC

J: TRBJ1-1
size: -
length: 14
D: -
V: TRBV6-5
CDR3: CASNPRQPPAEAFF
DNA: TGTGCCAGCAATCCCCGACAGCCTCCTGCTGAAGCTTTCTTT

J: TRBJ2-3
size: -
length: 15
D: TRBD2
V: TRBV10-3
CDR3: CAISAERGPTDTQYF
DNA: TGTGCCATCAGTGCTGAGCGGGGGCCAACAGATACGCAGTATTTT

J: TRBJ2-1
size: many
length: 15
D: TRBD2
V: TRBV7-2
CDR3: CASSRQREGYNEQFF
DNA: TGTGCCAGCAGCAGACAGCGGGAGGGCTACAATGAGCAGTTCTTC

J: TRBJ2-7
size: -
length: 15
D: -
V: TRBV4-3
CDR3: CTSSQGRDGSYEQYF
DNA: TGCACCAGCAGCCAAGGAAGGGACGGCTCCTACGAGCAGTACTTC